This T cell receptor beta chain was observed in a study of Graves' ophthalmopathy and Graves' hyperthyroidism. Germline CDR1 reads MGHRA; CDR2 reads YSYEKL. The CDR3 is 17 amino acids. Deletions cut 1 base from V and 3 bases from J, with 15 bases between. In this sample, this clonotype turned up a few times. Its antigen is undetermined. Amplification of TCR beta CDR3 regions used RNA transcripts. The first round was an RT-PCR with HTBI primers, and the second round was a multiplex PCR. TCRdb ran MiXCR on the multiplex PCR reads and lists one entry per CDR3 protein. The table lists about 620,000 distinct CDR3 sequences, 22% of them singletons. General observations from the study: Ophthalmopathy progression predictions by the model showed 72.22% specificity and about 71% sensitivity.

Hyperthyroidism was classified as stable if no ophthalmopathy occurred within 18 months of follow-up. The chain recombines TRBV4-1 with TRBJ2-2, with D perhaps assigned TRBD1 or TRBD2 (5 bases each). This TCR came from a young woman with stable Graves' hyperthyroidism. Some clones in this sample may be carry-over from other donors' samples. Sequenced input: peripheral blood. CDR3 amino acids: CASSQVVGESDTGELFF. In DNA form, the CDR3 reads TGCGCCAGCAGCCAAGTTGTAGGGGAGAGTGACACCGGGGAGCTGTTTTTT.